A single TCR beta chain is shown here with its context. The data derive from a study of blood T cell repertoires in COVID-19. Across the study: Sources were T cells, B-cell-depleted T cells, or PBMCs; the material itself was cDNA or gDNA.

Participant reports of clinical history set cohort assignment. As handled by the study authors: Estimated nucleated cell counts came from reference gene primer amplification. Only in-frame clones appear in the TCRdb table, and some are missing; sequencing was by immunoSEQ multiplex PCR. The V and J calls and clone size are taken from that table; D and trimming were inferred from the DNA. Among 300,000 to 450,000 clones listed, approximately 90% were seen once. The sequenced material came from PBMCs or T cells enriched from blood (not recorded which). This TCR was recovered from a man between 18 and 35 years old who had recovered from COVID-19.

The CDR3 DNA reads TGTGCCAGCAGTCATCGGGAGAACACTGAAGCTTTCTTT. Its protein is CASSHRENTEAFF. V usage is TRBV27 and J usage is TRBJ1-1; no clear D gene. V was trimmed by 5 bases and J by 1 base, leaving 8 bases between them. The length of the CDR3 is 13 residues. The germline gives CDR1 MNHEY, CDR2 SMNVEV (reference sequence).